The rows below give T cell receptor beta chains drawn from one sample of a study of T cell repertoires in cytomegalovirus infection. TCRdb fed the reads into MiXCR, producing one record per CDR3 protein. The table includes 450,000 to 600,000 distinct CDR3 sequences, about two fifths detected once. Their specific antigens are unknown. The input for sequencing was cultured PBMCs, taken from culture after CMV antigen stimulation. These receptors all come from a human donor in good health (CMV status not recorded). Some clones in this sample may be carry-over from other donors' samples. The CDR3 runs from the conserved cysteine through the conserved F or W. The D gene is left open where the match is weak. For some rows the clone size is stated as once, few or many, or as a class when expanded; others skip it.

v_call	d_call	clone_size	j_call	cdr3_aa	cdr3_nt
TRBV11-2	-	once	TRBJ1-3	CASSQTPREGNTIYF	TGTGCCAGCAGCCAGACTCCCCGGGAGGGTAACACCATATATTTT
TRBV28	TRBD1	-	TRBJ2-4	CASSLGSGTGVLKNIQYF	TGTGCCAGCAGTTTAGGTTCTGGGACAGGGGTGCTCAAAAACATTCAGTACTTC
TRBV7-2	TRBD1	-	TRBJ1-4	CASSFYRGTNEKLFF	TGTGCCAGCAGCTTTTACAGGGGAACTAATGAAAAACTGTTTTTT
TRBV12-3/TRBV12-4	TRBD2	-	TRBJ2-1	CASRSRTSGLNEQFF	TGTGCCAGCAGGAGCCGGACTAGCGGGTTGAATGAGCAGTTCTTC
TRBV7-2	-	many	TRBJ2-3	CASSQTLARRGGSTDTQYF	TGTGCCAGCAGCCAAACCCTTGCTAGGCGCGGCGGTAGCACAGATACGCAGTATTTT
TRBV4-2	TRBD2	-	TRBJ2-1	CASSQWASGVYNEQFF	TGTGCCAGCAGCCAATGGGCTAGCGGGGTCTACAATGAGCAGTTCTTC
TRBV7-2	-	many	TRBJ2-7	CASSLDDSYYEQYF	TGTGCCAGCAGCCTGGATGACTCGTACTACGAGCAGTACTTC
TRBV7-2	-	few	TRBJ2-3	CASSFLAWGGATDTQYF	TGTGCCAGCAGCTTCCTCGCCTGGGGGGGGGCCACAGATACGCAGTATTTT
TRBV11-2	-	-	TRBJ1-1	CASSFANYEGNTEAFF	TGTGCCAGCAGCTTCGCCAACTACGAGGGGAACACTGAAGCTTTCTTT
TRBV15	-	-	TRBJ2-1	CATSRDVLAEHSYNEQFF	TGTGCCACCAGCAGAGATGTATTGGCGGAACATTCCTACAATGAGCAGTTCTTC
TRBV12-3/TRBV12-4	-	-	TRBJ1-6	CASSAQNSPLHF	TGTGCCAGCAGTGCCCAAAATTCACCCCTCCACTTT
TRBV7-6	-	few	TRBJ1-4	CASSLMDKELFF	TGTGCCAGCAGCTTAATGGACAAGGAACTGTTTTTT
TRBV11-2	-	-	TRBJ2-3	CASRIGSSGDTQYF	TGTGCCAGCAGAATAGGATCTTCCGGGGATACGCAGTATTTT
TRBV11-2	TRBD2	-	TRBJ2-5	CASSLGEFSGSAPQETQYF	TGTGCCAGCAGCTTAGGGGAATTCAGCGGGAGCGCACCCCAAGAGACCCAGTACTTC
TRBV3-1	-	-	TRBJ2-1	CASSQEAGSYNEQFF	TGTGCCAGCAGCCAAGAGGCGGGATCATACAATGAGCAGTTCTTC
TRBV7-2	-	once	TRBJ2-2	CASSSPRTAGTSRAGELFF	TGTGCCAGCAGCTCGCCTCGGACAGCCGGGACTTCACGGGCCGGGGAGCTGTTTTTT
TRBV11-2	TRBD1	-	TRBJ2-7	CASSLAWGQSYEQYF	TGTGCCAGCAGCTTAGCCTGGGGACAGTCCTACGAGCAGTACTTC
TRBV28	-	-	TRBJ2-6	CASSSRTASSGANVLTF	TGTGCCAGCAGTTCCCGGACAGCTAGCTCTGGGGCCAACGTCCTGACTTTC
TRBV6-6	-	-	TRBJ1-5	CASRNRDINQPQHF	TGTGCCAGCAGGAATAGGGACATCAATCAGCCCCAGCATTTT
TRBV7-9	-	-	TRBJ1-2	CASSIDRGFGYGYTF	TGTGCCAGCAGCATAGACCGGGGGTTTGGCTATGGCTACACCTTC
TRBV24-1	-	once	TRBJ2-2	CATSGSYTGELFF	TGTGCCACCTCAGGCAGTTACACCGGGGAGCTGTTTTTT
TRBV6-6	-	-	TRBJ2-7	CASRVPYEQYF	TGTGCCAGCAGGGTCCCCTACGAGCAGTACTTC
TRBV6-1	TRBD1	-	TRBJ2-7	CASSELPGQVSAYEQYF	TGTGCCAGCAGTGAATTGCCCGGACAGGTGAGCGCCTACGAGCAGTACTTC
TRBV7-2	TRBD2	-	TRBJ2-7	CASSLREGPYEQYF	TGTGCCAGCAGCTTACGGGAGGGCCCCTACGAGCAGTACTTC
TRBV28	-	-	TRBJ1-4	CASSGEGSSSEKLFF	TGTGCCAGCAGCGGGGAAGGCAGCTCGTCAGAAAAACTGTTTTTT
TRBV11-2	-	-	TRBJ2-7	CASRTSGDPFYEQYF	TGTGCCAGTCGAACCTCCGGGGACCCCTTTTACGAGCAGTACTTC
TRBV28	-	-	TRBJ1-5	CASSLKGFRRQPQHF	TGTGCCAGCAGTTTAAAAGGGTTTCGTCGTCAGCCCCAGCATTTT
TRBV5-1	-	-	TRBJ2-3	CASSLDVMDTQYF	TGCGCCAGCAGCTTGGACGTGATGGATACGCAGTATTTT
TRBV7-2	TRBD1	few	TRBJ2-3	CASSWDRSTDTQYF	TGTGCCAGCAGCTGGGACAGGAGCACAGATACGCAGTATTTT
TRBV28	-	-	TRBJ1-2	CASSPQFGPKHTF	TGTGCCAGCAGCCCCCAGTTCGGCCCAAAACACACCTTC
TRBV6-8	-	-	TRBJ1-2	CASSADRYYGYTF	TGTGCCAGCAGTGCAGACAGATACTATGGCTACACCTTC